These 11 T cell receptor beta chains came from one sample sequenced in a study of shared clonotypes between healthy human individuals. Profiled with immunoSEQ multiplex PCR; TCRdb holds only in-frame clones, not every one. There are 550,000 to 800,000 clones in the sample; 80% to 95% occur only once, and 30% to 40% lies in the top ten. The sequenced sample consisted of memory CD8+ T cells from PBMCs. Subset here: CD45RO+ cells pooled with CCR7-negative TemRA cells. These receptors were taken from a man between 18 and 29 years old in good health. Some clones in this sample may be carry-over from other donors' samples.

The J gene is TRBJ2-3, the V gene TRBV6-6, with unresolved D. The V and J ends lost 1 base and 4 bases respectively, with 12 bases between them. The CDR3 covers 15 residues. Looked up from germline, CDR1 is MNHNY and CDR2 is SVGAGI (reference sequence). This CDR3 is CASSYFSGTSDTQYF. As DNA, the CDR3 is TGTGCCAGCAGTTACTTTTCCGGTACCTCAGATACGCAGTATTTT.

The gene calls are TRBV6-1 and TRBJ2-7; D possibly corresponds to TRBD1 (6 bases). The length of the CDR3 is 13 residues. Germline CDR1 is MNHNS and CDR2 is SASEGT. The V end was cut by 5 bases, the J end by 7 bases, with 15 bases between. CDR3: CASSPRGQMEQYF. The CDR3 region has the DNA TGTGCCAGCAGTCCCCGGGGACAAATGGAGCAGTACTTC.

The V call is TRBV4-1, the J call TRBJ2-3; tentative D call: TRBD2 (5 bases). The CDR3 length is 15 residues. The V gene lost 0 bases and the J gene lost 4 bases, with 11 bases spanning the gap. Germline CDR1 reads MGHRA; CDR2 reads YSYEKL. The CDR3 DNA follows: TGCGCCAGCAGCCAAGATCGGGGAACTTCAGATACGCAGTATTTT. This translates into CASSQDRGTSDTQYF.

The gene calls are TRBV27 and TRBJ2-7; perhaps TRBD1 as D (6 bases). CDR1 is MNHEY and CDR2 is SMNVEV in the germline V gene (reference sequence). The CDR3 totals 15 residues. V lost 6 bases and J lost 3, with 18 bases in between. The CDR3 is CASRITGNWFYEQYF. The DNA for the CDR3 is TGTGCCAGCAGAATAACAGGGAACTGGTTCTACGAGCAGTACTTC.

V is TRBV9 and J is TRBJ1-2; no clear D gene. V was cut by 3 bases and J by 1 base, with 4 bases left in between. From germline, CDR1 is SGDLS and CDR2 YYNGEE. The CDR3 is made up of 12 amino acids. The CDR3 region is CASSAGNYGYTF. CDR3 bases: TGTGCCAGCAGCGCCGGTAACTATGGCTACACCTTC.

This rearrangement joins TRBV11-2 to TRBJ1-2, with 9 bases identical to TRBD1. Trimming at V came to 5 bases and at J to 0 bases, leaving 7 bases not matched to a gene. The germline V gene has CDR1 SGHAT and CDR2 FQNNGV. The CDR3 sequence is 16 residues long. The CDR3 region has the DNA TGTGCCAGCAGCAACGGGACAGGGTATACTAACTATGGCTACACCTTC. Amino acid sequence: CASSNGTGYTNYGYTF.

The chain is built from TRBV6-5 and TRBJ1-3; no firm D call. The CDR3 is 14 amino acids. Trimming left V 6 bases short and J 1 base short, with 10 bases between. Germline V CDR1 and CDR2: MNHEY, SVGAGI. The CDR3 loop is CASSGTRSGNTIYF. CDR3 sequence (DNA): TGTGCCAGCAGCGGAACGAGATCTGGAAACACCATATATTTT.

The J gene is TRBJ1-1, the V gene TRBV28, with a tentative D call TRBD1 (5 bases). Trimming removed 3 bases from V and 0 bases from J, with 14 bases in between. CDR1 is MDHEN and CDR2 is SYDVKM in the germline V gene. CDR3 size: 16 residues. The CDR3 bases are TGTGCCAGCAGTTTCCGAGGGGTCGAGATGAACACTGAAGCTTTCTTT. The encoded protein is CASSFRGVEMNTEAFF.

This chain links TRBV4-3 with TRBJ1-2, with D possibly being TRBD1 (5 bases). CDR3 length equals 15 residues. The germline V gene has CDR1 LGHNA and CDR2 YSLEER. V was shortened by 0 bases and J by 4 bases, with 12 bases between the two germline ends. The CDR3 reads CASSQDFQGVYGYTF. The CDR3 DNA is TGCGCCAGCAGCCAAGATTTTCAGGGCGTCTATGGCTACACCTTC.

The rearrangement joins TRBV11-2 to TRBJ2-1, with D hard to call. The germline V gene has CDR1 SGHAT and CDR2 FQNNGV. V was pared by 1 base and J by 0 bases, with 10 bases between. The CDR3 covers 16 residues. The CDR3 DNA follows: TGTGCCAGCAGCTTAGGTCCCGGCAGCTCCTACAATGAGCAGTTCTTC. Amino acid sequence: CASSLGPGSSYNEQFF.

This clone has just one count. The rearrangement uses TRBV29-1 and TRBJ1-2, with a tentative D call TRBD1 (5 bases). With 2 bases removed from V and 8 bases from J, the gap between germline ends came to 15 bases. From germline, CDR1 is SQVTM and CDR2 ANQGSEA. CDR3 length: 13 amino acids. Here the CDR3 DNA reads TGCAGCGTTGAACTACAGGACCCGTACGGCTACACCTTC. Protein sequence: CSVELQDPYGYTF.